Shown below are 18 T cell receptor beta chains from a single sample sequenced in a study of blood T cell repertoires in COVID-19 (dated by TCRdb to about 2020). The receptor library was made with the immunoSEQ multiplex PCR assay. The table was pulled from immuneACCESS by TCRdb, which kept in-frame rearrangements only. Such tables lose some clones; where checked, under half of the loss comes from unresolved V genes, and the rest has no known cause. The table for this sample lists more than 200,000 clones; 80% to 90% of them were counted only once. The biggest ten clones account for around 10% of the sample. The sample consisted of peripheral blood. These receptors all stem from a man in his forties or fifties with COVID-19, enrolled during active disease.

The chain recombines TRBV7-3 with TRBJ2-1, with 9 bases lining up with TRBD2. J was trimmed by 7 bases and V by 9 bases; bases with no gene match: 4. The CDR3 loop spans 12 amino acids. The germline CDR1 and CDR2 sequences are SGHTA and FQGTGA. In DNA, the CDR3 is TGTGCCAGTGGGACTAGCCGGAATGAGCAGTTCTTC. It encodes CASGTSRNEQFF.

The rearrangement links TRBV5-1 to TRBJ2-1; TRBD1 agrees at 7 bases. J gave up 0 bases and V 3 bases, and 18 bases lay outside the gene matches. Per germline, CDR1 SGHRS and CDR2 YFSETQ. This CDR3 has 20 residues. Written as DNA, the CDR3 is TGCGCCAGCAGCTCACCGTCCCCACGAGATACAGGGGACTCCTACAATGAGCAGTTCTTC. It is translated as CASSSPSPRDTGDSYNEQFF.

This rearrangement joins TRBV5-6 to TRBJ2-1; TRBD1 matches 9 bases. The germline CDR1 and CDR2 sequences are SGHDT and YYEEEE. This CDR3 contains 16 residues. With V trimmed by 3 bases and J by 8 bases, 12 bases remained unmatched. The chain's CDR3 is CASSSYGGQGVHEQFF. CDR3 coding DNA: TGTGCCAGCAGCTCCTACGGGGGACAGGGAGTCCATGAGCAGTTCTTC.

The genes are TRBV2 and TRBJ2-7; 8 bases are shared with TRBD1. CDR1 and CDR2 (germline): SNHLY, FYNNEI. V shed 6 bases and J 4 bases; nucleotides not matched to a gene: 5. This CDR3 region has 13 residues. CDR3 bases: TGTGCCAGCAGGCGGGACAGGCCTTACGAGCAGTACTTC. This translates into CASRRDRPYEQYF.

This clone has only one observation. For the CDR3, the DNA is TGCGCCAGCAGCCCAGGCCCGGGGATCCCCCTCTATGGCTACACCTTC. This translates into CASSPGPGIPLYGYTF. V is TRBV5-1 and J is TRBJ1-2; D unclear. The germline V and J ends were trimmed by 4 bases and 4 bases, with 20 bases remaining between them. Looked up from germline, CDR1 is SGHRS and CDR2 is YFSETQ. There are 16 residues in the CDR3.

V usage is TRBV4-2 and J usage is TRBJ2-7; TRBD2 matches 8 bases. The CDR3 has 17 amino acids. Germline CDR1 reads LGHNA; CDR2 reads YNFKEQ. Trimming took 0 bases from V and 5 from J; bases not matched to a gene: 12. The CDR3 is CASSQDWARRGVDEQYF. CDR3 sequence (DNA): TGTGCCAGCAGCCAAGACTGGGCGCGGCGGGGGGTCGACGAGCAGTACTTC.

This chain joins TRBV6-5 and TRBJ2-2; 9 bases are a match to TRBD2. The length of the CDR3 is 15 residues. Germline CDR1 MNHEY, CDR2 SVGAGI. V shed 7 bases, J shed 2 bases, and the junction held 5 bases outside the gene matches. CDR3 in DNA: TGTGCCAGCACGAGACTAGCGGTCAACACCGGGGAGCTGTTTTTT. This translates into CASTRLAVNTGELFF.

This chain uses TRBV7-3 with TRBJ1-3; no clear D gene. CDR3 length: 13 residues. Trimming removed 5 bases at V and 4 bases at J, with 9 bases between. Germline loops: CDR1 SGHTA, CDR2 FQGTGA. DNA for the CDR3: TGTGCCAGCAGCACTAGTAACGGAAACACCATATATTTT. It codes for CASSTSNGNTIYF.

The chain joins TRBV19 to TRBJ2-5, with D possibly TRBD1 on 5 matching bases. The CDR3 extends over 12 amino acids. Germline V gene data show CDR1 as LNHDA and CDR2 as SQIVND (reference sequence). V was shortened by 7 bases and J by 4 bases, with 10 bases between the two germline ends. CDR3 DNA sequence: TGTGCCAGTAAGGCCAGGGCAGAGACCCAGTACTTC. This translates into CASKARAETQYF.

V usage is TRBV29-1 and J usage is TRBJ2-5; TRBD2 matches at 9 bases. V gave up 5 bases and J gave up 0 bases; unmatched junction bases: 7. Germline CDR1 SQVTM, CDR2 ANQGSEA. This CDR3 comprises 15 residues. CDR3 amino acids: CSVRRLADYQETQYF. The CDR3 region has the DNA TGCAGCGTTCGAAGACTAGCGGACTACCAAGAGACCCAGTACTTC.

CDR3 in DNA: TGCAGCGTTGATGTTTCGCGCGACGGGAGCTCCTACGAGCAGTACTTC. As protein: CSVDVSRDGSSYEQYF. The rearrangement uses TRBV29-1 and TRBJ2-7; maybe TRBD2 (6 bases). CDR1 is SQVTM, CDR2 ANQGSEA, per germline. CDR3 length: 16 residues. V was clipped by 3 bases and J by 0 bases, with 18 bases between them.

The chain is built from TRBV5-5 and TRBJ1-5; D uncertain. This CDR3 has 13 amino acids. The germline CDR1 and CDR2 sequences are SGHKS and YYEKEE (reference sequence). V dropped 0 bases and J dropped 5 bases, with 6 bases sitting between them. The CDR3 bases are TGTGCCAGCAGCTTGGACTCCGATCAGCCCCAGCATTTT. Amino acid sequence: CASSLDSDQPQHF.

This clone appeared a single time. The chain couples TRBV5-4 to TRBJ1-6, with 12 bases fitting TRBD1. CDR1 and CDR2 (germline): SGHNT, YYREEE (reference sequence). This CDR3 contains 15 residues. Trimming took 4 bases from V and 8 from J; bases not matched to a gene: 4. The CDR3 sequence is CASSGDRGRDSPLHF. As DNA, the CDR3 is TGTGCCAGCAGCGGGGACAGGGGGCGTGATTCACCCCTCCACTTT.

The V call is TRBV27, the J call TRBJ2-2; D perhaps matches TRBD2 (5 bases). From germline, CDR1 is MNHEY and CDR2 SMNVEV (reference sequence). V lost 3 bases to trimming and J lost 5 bases, with 16 bases between them. This CDR3 spans 16 amino acids. The CDR3 nucleotides read TGTGCCAGCAGTTTGTGGCAGGACTCGGGGACCGGGGAGCTGTTTTTT. Protein sequence: CASSLWQDSGTGELFF.

The V gene is TRBV7-8, the J gene TRBJ1-3; no clear D. Trimming stripped 5 bases from V and 2 bases from J, with 10 bases between. There are 14 residues in the CDR3. Germline assignment: CDR1 SGHVS and CDR2 FQNEAQ. The CDR3 is CASSLSGTGNTIYF. CDR3 DNA sequence: TGTGCCAGCAGCCTGTCGGGGACTGGAAACACCATATATTTT. The variable domain in full, completed from reference TRBV7-8 and TRBJ1-3, reads GAGVSQSPRYKVAKRGQDVALRCDPISGHVSLFWYQQALGQGPEFLTYFQNEAQLDKSGLPSDRFFAERPEGSVSTLKIQRTQQEDSAVYLCASSLSGTGNTIYFGEGSWLTVV.

The J gene is TRBJ1-6, the V gene TRBV28; no clear D. This CDR3 region has 16 residues. Trimming cost V 4 bases and J 4 bases, with 14 bases left between them. In germline, CDR1 is MDHEN, CDR2 SYDVKM. The CDR3 loop is CASSSQAVSYNSPLHF. Here the CDR3 DNA reads TGTGCCAGCAGTTCCCAGGCCGTTTCTTATAATTCACCCCTCCACTTT.

This clone showed up just once. This sequence joins TRBV28 and TRBJ1-5; D is perhaps TRBD1 (5 bases). The CDR3 totals 14 residues. Per the germline V gene, CDR1 is MDHEN and CDR2 is SYDVKM. Deletions cut 6 bases from V and 7 bases from J, with 16 bases between. CDR3 sequence reads: CASRGYQGGQPQHF. CDR3 coding DNA: TGTGCCAGCAGGGGTTACCAGGGAGGCCAGCCCCAGCATTTT.

This clone was counted a single time. The rearrangement uses TRBV6-5 and TRBJ2-7; 9 positions match TRBD1. The CDR3 covers 14 residues. The J segment lost 3 bases and the V segment lost 1 base, leaving 1 base of the junction unmatched. Germline V lookup: CDR1 MNHEY, CDR2 SVGAGI. This chain's CDR3 is CASSYLGQGYEQYF. Written as DNA, the CDR3 is TGTGCCAGCAGTTACTTGGGACAGGGCTACGAGCAGTACTTC.